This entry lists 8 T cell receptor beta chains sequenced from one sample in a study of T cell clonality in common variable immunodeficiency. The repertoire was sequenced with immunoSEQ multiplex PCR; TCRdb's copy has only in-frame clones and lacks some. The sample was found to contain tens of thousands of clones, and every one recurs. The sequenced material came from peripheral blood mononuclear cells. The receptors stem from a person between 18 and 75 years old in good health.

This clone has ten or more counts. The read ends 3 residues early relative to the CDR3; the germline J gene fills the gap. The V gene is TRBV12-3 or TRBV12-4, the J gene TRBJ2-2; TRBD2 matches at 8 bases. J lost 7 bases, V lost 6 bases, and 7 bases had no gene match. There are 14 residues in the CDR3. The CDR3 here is CASRPGLDIGELFF. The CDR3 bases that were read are TGTGCCAGCAGGCCGGGACTAGATATCGGGGAG.

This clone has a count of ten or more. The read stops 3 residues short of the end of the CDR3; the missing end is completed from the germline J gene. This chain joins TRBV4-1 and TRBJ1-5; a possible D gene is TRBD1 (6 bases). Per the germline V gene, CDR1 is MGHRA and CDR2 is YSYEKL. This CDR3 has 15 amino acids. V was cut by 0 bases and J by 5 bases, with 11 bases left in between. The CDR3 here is CASSQEVRGYQPQHF. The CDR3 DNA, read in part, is TGCGCCAGCAGCCAAGAGGTCAGGGGCTATCAGCCC.

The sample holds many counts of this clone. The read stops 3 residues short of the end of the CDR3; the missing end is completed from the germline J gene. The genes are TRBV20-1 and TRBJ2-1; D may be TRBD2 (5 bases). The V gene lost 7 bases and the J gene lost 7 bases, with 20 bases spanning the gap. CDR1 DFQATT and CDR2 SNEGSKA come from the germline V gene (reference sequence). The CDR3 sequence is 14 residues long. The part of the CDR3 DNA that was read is TGCAGTGTTACCACTAGAGATGGTTATAATGAG. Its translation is CSVTTRDGYNE. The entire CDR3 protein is CSVTTRDGYNEQFF.

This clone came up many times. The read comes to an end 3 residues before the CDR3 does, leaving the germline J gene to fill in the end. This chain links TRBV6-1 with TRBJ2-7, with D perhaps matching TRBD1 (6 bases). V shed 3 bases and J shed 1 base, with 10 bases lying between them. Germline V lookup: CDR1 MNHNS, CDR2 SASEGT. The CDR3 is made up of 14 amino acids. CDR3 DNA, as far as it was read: TGTGCCAGCAGTGATAACAGGGATTCCTACGAG. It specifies CASSDNRDSYE. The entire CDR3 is CASSDNRDSYEQYF.

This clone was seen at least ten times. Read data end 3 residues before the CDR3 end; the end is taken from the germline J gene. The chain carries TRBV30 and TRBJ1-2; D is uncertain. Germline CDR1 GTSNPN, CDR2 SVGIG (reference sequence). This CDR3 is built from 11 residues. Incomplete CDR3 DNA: TGTGCCTGGAGTGTAGGCGGGGGC. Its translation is CAWSVGGG. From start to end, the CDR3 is CAWSVGGGYTF.

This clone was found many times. Incomplete CDR3 DNA: TGTGCCAGCAGCTCAGGGCTATTCTCTGGAAACACC. Translating gives CASSSGLFSGNT. The CDR3 in its entirety is CASSSGLFSGNTIYF. The rearrangement joins TRBV7-9 to TRBJ1-3, with D maybe TRBD1 (5 bases). The read terminates 3 residues ahead of where the CDR3 ends, so the germline J gene completes it. CDR1 and CDR2 from the germline V gene are SEHNR and FQNEAQ (reference sequence). The V end was cut by 4 bases, the J end by 0 bases, with 10 bases between. This CDR3 comprises 15 residues. Together with reference TRBV7-9 and TRBJ1-3, the CDR3 gives the full variable domain: DTGVSQNPRHKITKRGQNVTFRCDPISEHNRLYWYRQTLGQGPEFLTYFQNEAQLEKSRLLSDRFSAERPKGSFSTLEIQRTEQGDSAMYLCASSSGLFSGNTIYFGEGSWLTVV.

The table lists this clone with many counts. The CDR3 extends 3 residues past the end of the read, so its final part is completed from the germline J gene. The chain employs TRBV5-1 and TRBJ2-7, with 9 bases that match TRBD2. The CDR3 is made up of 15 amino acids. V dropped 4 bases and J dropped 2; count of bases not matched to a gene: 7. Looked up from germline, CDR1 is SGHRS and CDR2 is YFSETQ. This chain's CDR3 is CASSGGLARTYEQYF. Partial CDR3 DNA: TGCGCCAGCAGCGGAGGACTAGCGCGAACCTACGAG.

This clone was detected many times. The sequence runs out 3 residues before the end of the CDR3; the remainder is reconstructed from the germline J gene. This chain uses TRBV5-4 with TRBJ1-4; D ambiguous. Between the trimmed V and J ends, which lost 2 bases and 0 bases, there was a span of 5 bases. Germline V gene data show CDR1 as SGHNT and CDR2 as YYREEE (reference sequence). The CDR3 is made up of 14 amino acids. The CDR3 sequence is CASSLTATNEKLFF. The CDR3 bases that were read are TGTGCCAGCAGCTTAACAGCAACTAATGAAAAA.